This T cell receptor beta chain is drawn from a study of cytomegalovirus exposure and HLA in healthy donors. General study results and limits: Reported performance of the classifier showed diagnosis of cytomegalovirus status with high specificity and sensitivity. Another analysis was done later, and it associated around 15,000 TCR beta sequences with HLA alleles at 0.05 false discovery rate. Exclusion applied to some V segments, including TRBV6-2 and TRBV6-3, as they were indistinguishable. Among the CMV-associated chains, a few were confirmed in vitro as specific for CMV antigens.

Vbeta (60) and Jbeta (13) primers were used in the PCR. The table came from immunoSEQ multiplex PCR; TCRdb's copy has only in-frame clones and leaves some out. This sample has more than 25,000 clones, with about 60% found just once. Concerning this clone itself: Its target is not known.

Unmatched junction bases numbered 8, after V lost 2 bases and J lost 5 bases. This CDR3 contains 15 residues. Germline V gene lookup returns CDR1 MNHNS and CDR2 SASEGT. The sequencing sample was made of PBMCs. The gene calls are TRBV6-1 and TRBJ2-5; 7 bases fit TRBD2. This clonotype was obtained from a male donor in good health and CMV-seropositive. The CDR3 is CASSEHTRLAETQYF. In DNA form, the CDR3 reads TGTGCCAGCAGTGAACACACAAGACTAGCCGAGACCCAGTACTTC.